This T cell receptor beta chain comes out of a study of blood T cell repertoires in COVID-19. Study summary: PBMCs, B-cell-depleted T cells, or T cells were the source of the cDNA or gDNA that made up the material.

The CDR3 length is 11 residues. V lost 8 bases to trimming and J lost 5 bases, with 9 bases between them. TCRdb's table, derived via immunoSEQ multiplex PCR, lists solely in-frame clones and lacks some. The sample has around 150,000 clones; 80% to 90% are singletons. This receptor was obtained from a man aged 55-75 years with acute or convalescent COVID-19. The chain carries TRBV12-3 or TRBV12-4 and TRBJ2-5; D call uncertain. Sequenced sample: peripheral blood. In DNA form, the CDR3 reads TGTGCCAGCGGCTTCGGGGAGACCCAGTACTTC. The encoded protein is CASGFGETQYF.